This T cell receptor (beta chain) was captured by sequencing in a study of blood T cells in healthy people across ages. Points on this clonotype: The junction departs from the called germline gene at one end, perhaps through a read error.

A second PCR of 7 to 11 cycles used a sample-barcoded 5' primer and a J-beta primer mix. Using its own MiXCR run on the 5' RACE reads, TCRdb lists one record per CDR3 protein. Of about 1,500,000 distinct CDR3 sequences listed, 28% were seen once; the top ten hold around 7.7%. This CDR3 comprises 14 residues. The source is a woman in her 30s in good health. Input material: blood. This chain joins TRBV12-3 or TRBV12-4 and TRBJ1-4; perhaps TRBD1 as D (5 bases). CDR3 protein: CAGSLSWDNEKLFF. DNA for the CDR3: TGTGCCGGCAGTTTAAGCTGGGACAATGAAAAACTGTTTTTT.